These T cell receptor beta chains were read from a single sample in a study of T cell repertoires in cytomegalovirus infection. MiXCR was run by TCRdb on the reads, yielding one entry per CDR3 protein. The top ten clones hold roughly 14% of a sample with roughly 350,000 distinct CDR3 sequences, approximately 30% of them seen once. Antigen specificity for these receptors is unknown. Sequencing was performed on cultured PBMCs, taken from culture after CMV antigen stimulation. These receptors originate from a human donor in good health (CMV status not recorded). Some clones in this sample may be carry-over from other donors' samples. Both conserved end residues are part of each CDR3. Fields, in order: V gene, J gene, clone size, D gene, CDR3 DNA, CDR3 protein. D genes are given only for firm matches. Rows give clone size only sometimes, using once, few, many, or a class for an expanded clone.

V gene: TRBV6-5; J gene: TRBJ2-7; clone size: many; D gene: NA; CDR3 DNA: TGTGCCAGCAGTTACCTATACAGGGATCGGCGCGAGCAGTACTTC; CDR3 protein: CASSYLYRDRREQYF
V gene: TRBV5-1; J gene: TRBJ2-5; clone size: NA; D gene: NA; CDR3 DNA: TGCGCCAGCAGGTCGGGAGAAAAAGAGACCCAGTACTTC; CDR3 protein: CASRSGEKETQYF
V gene: TRBV11-2; J gene: TRBJ1-5; clone size: NA; D gene: TRBD1; CDR3 DNA: TGTGCCAGCAGCCATCCGGGACAGTATCAGCCCCAGCATTTT; CDR3 protein: CASSHPGQYQPQHF
V gene: TRBV2; J gene: TRBJ1-5; clone size: NA; D gene: NA; CDR3 DNA: TGTGCCAGCACTAGGGAGTTCAATCAGCCCCAGCATTTT; CDR3 protein: CASTREFNQPQHF
V gene: TRBV3-1; J gene: TRBJ2-1; clone size: NA; D gene: TRBD2; CDR3 DNA: TGTGCCAGCAGCCAAGGGAACGTACTAGCGGGAGGGGTTCCCTACAATGAGCAGTTCTTC; CDR3 protein: CASSQGNVLAGGVPYNEQFF
V gene: TRBV7-2; J gene: TRBJ2-7; clone size: many; D gene: TRBD2; CDR3 DNA: TGTGCCAGCAGCCGTACAGGTCCAACGGGGGGTAGGACCTACGAGCAGTACTTC; CDR3 protein: CASSRTGPTGGRTYEQYF
V gene: TRBV12-3/TRBV12-4; J gene: TRBJ1-1; clone size: NA; D gene: TRBD1; CDR3 DNA: TGTGCCAGCAGTTTAAGGGGAGACAGGGGGGCTGAAGCTTTCTTT; CDR3 protein: CASSLRGDRGAEAFF
V gene: TRBV28; J gene: TRBJ1-4; clone size: few; D gene: NA; CDR3 DNA: TGTGCCAGCAGTTTAATCTGGTCGGGGACTAATGAAAAACTGTTTTTT; CDR3 protein: CASSLIWSGTNEKLFF
V gene: TRBV24-1; J gene: TRBJ2-2; clone size: NA; D gene: TRBD2; CDR3 DNA: TGTGCCACCAGTGACCAGCGGGGCAGAATCGCCGGGGAGCTGTTTTTT; CDR3 protein: CATSDQRGRIAGELFF
V gene: TRBV27; J gene: TRBJ2-5; clone size: NA; D gene: NA; CDR3 DNA: TGTGCCAGCAGTACCCCAACAGGTTTAGTACCCCTAGGTAGAGAGACCCAGTACTTC; CDR3 protein: CASSTPTGLVPLGRETQYF
V gene: TRBV7-2; J gene: TRBJ2-2; clone size: few; D gene: NA; CDR3 DNA: TGTGCCAGCAGCTTCCGGACGGGTAACACCGGGGAGCTGTTTTTT; CDR3 protein: CASSFRTGNTGELFF
V gene: TRBV10-3; J gene: TRBJ2-3; clone size: NA; D gene: TRBD1; CDR3 DNA: TGTGCCATCGCACAACCACCGGGACAGACAGATACGCAGTATTTT; CDR3 protein: CAIAQPPGQTDTQYF
V gene: TRBV27; J gene: TRBJ2-7; clone size: NA; D gene: TRBD2; CDR3 DNA: TGTGCCAGCAGTCTCGTCAGGGAGCGGGACTACGAGCAGTACTTC; CDR3 protein: CASSLVRERDYEQYF
V gene: TRBV4-1; J gene: TRBJ2-3; clone size: NA; D gene: TRBD2; CDR3 DNA: TGCGCCAGCAGCCAAGAACGTCCAGCGGGAGGGGTTGATACGCAGTATTTT; CDR3 protein: CASSQERPAGGVDTQYF
V gene: TRBV10-3; J gene: TRBJ2-5; clone size: many; D gene: NA; CDR3 DNA: TGTGCCAGCCGATTCGGCCCCCAAGAGACCCAGTACTTC; CDR3 protein: CASRFGPQETQYF
V gene: TRBV7-1; J gene: TRBJ2-1; clone size: NA; D gene: NA; CDR3 DNA: TGTGCCAGCAGCTCCCCCGATGGGGGGACTCTCTACAATGAGCAGTTCTTC; CDR3 protein: CASSSPDGGTLYNEQFF
V gene: TRBV12-3/TRBV12-4; J gene: TRBJ2-1; clone size: few; D gene: TRBD2; CDR3 DNA: TGTGCCAGCAGGGGGACTAGCGGATACAATGAGCAGTTCTTC; CDR3 protein: CASRGTSGYNEQFF
V gene: TRBV11-2; J gene: TRBJ1-4; clone size: NA; D gene: TRBD1; CDR3 DNA: TGTGCCAGCAGCTTAGCCGGACAGGGGGAAAAACTGTTTTTT; CDR3 protein: CASSLAGQGEKLFF
V gene: TRBV11-2; J gene: TRBJ2-5; clone size: few; D gene: TRBD2; CDR3 DNA: TGTGCCAGCAGCTTAGAAGGGACTAGCTGGTCCTTC; CDR3 protein: CASSLEGTSWSF
V gene: TRBV25-1; J gene: TRBJ1-1; clone size: once; D gene: NA; CDR3 DNA: TGTGCCAGCAGTGCCTCGCGGGTTGGCACTGAAGCTTTCTTT; CDR3 protein: CASSASRVGTEAFF
V gene: TRBV4-1; J gene: TRBJ2-1; clone size: NA; D gene: NA; CDR3 DNA: TGCGCCAGCAGCCAACCTTCACGGGAGCAGTTCTTC; CDR3 protein: CASSQPSREQFF